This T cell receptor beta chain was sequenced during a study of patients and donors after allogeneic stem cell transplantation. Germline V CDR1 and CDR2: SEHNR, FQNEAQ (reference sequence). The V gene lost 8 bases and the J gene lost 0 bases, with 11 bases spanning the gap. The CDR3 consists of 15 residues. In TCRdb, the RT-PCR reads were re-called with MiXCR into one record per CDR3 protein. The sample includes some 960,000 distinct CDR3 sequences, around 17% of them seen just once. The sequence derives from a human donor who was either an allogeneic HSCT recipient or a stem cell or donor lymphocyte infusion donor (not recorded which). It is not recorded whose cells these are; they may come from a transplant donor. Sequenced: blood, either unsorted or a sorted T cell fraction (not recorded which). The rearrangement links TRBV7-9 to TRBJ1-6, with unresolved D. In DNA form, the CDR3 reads TGTGCCAGCGCCCCAGCGAGCTCCTATAATTCACCCCTCCACTTT. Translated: CASAPASSYNSPLHF.